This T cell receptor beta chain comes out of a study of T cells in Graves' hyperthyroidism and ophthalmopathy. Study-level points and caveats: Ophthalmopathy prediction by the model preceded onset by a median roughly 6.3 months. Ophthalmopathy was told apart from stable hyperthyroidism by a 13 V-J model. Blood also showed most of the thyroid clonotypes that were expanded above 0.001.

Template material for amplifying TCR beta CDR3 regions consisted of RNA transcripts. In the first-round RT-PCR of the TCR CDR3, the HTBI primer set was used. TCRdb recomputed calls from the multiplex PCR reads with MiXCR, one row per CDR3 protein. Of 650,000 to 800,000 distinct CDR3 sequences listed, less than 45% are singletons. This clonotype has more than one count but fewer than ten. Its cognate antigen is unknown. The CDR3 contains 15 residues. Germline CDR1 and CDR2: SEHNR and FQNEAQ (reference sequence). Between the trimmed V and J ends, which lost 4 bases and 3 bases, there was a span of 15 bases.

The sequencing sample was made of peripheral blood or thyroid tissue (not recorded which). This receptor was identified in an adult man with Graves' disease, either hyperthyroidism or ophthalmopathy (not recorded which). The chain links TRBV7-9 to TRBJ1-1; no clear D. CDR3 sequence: CASSSHTLWDTEAFF. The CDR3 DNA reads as TGTGCCAGCAGCTCCCACACCCTATGGGACACTGAAGCTTTCTTT.